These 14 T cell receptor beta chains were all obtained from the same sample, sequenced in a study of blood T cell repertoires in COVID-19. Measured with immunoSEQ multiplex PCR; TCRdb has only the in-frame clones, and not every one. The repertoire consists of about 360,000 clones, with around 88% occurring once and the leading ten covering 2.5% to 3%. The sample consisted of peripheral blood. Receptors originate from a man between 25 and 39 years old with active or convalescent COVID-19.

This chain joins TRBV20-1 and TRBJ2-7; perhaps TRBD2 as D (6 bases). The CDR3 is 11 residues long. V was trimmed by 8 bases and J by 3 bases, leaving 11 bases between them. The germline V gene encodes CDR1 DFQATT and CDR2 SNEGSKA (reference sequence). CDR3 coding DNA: TGCAGTACCGGGGGAGACTACGAGCAGTACTTC. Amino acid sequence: CSTGGDYEQYF.

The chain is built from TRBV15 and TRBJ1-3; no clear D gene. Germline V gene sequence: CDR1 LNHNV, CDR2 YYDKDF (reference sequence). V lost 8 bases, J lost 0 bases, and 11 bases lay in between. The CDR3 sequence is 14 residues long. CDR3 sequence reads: CATQSVNSGNTIYF. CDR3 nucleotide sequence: TGTGCCACCCAATCGGTTAACTCTGGAAACACCATATATTTT.

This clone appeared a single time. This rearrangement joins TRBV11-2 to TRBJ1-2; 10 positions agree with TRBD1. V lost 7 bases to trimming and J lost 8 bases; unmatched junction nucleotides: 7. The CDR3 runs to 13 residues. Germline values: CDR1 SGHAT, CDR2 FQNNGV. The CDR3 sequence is CASTLGQGSGYTF. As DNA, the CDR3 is TGTGCCAGCACCCTGGGACAGGGGAGCGGCTACACCTTC.

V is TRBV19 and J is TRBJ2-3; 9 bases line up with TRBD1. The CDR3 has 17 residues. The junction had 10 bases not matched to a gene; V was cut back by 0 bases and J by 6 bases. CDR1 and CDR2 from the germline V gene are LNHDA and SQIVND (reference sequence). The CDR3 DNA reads TGTGCCAGTAGTATAGATTTACCGGGACAGGGTAGGGATACGCAGTATTTT. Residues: CASSIDLPGQGRDTQYF.

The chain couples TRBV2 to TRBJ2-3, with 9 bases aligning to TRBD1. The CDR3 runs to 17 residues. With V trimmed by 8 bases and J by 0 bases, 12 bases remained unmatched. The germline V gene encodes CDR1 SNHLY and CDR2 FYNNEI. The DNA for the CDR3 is TGTGCCAGCTCCGGGACAGGGCAGTTGGGTAGCACAGATACGCAGTATTTT. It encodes CASSGTGQLGSTDTQYF.

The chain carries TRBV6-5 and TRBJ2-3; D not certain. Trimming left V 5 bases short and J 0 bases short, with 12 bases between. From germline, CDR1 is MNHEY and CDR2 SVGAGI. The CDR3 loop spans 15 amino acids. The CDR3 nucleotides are TGTGCCAGCAGTATCGACTTTACTAGCACAGATACGCAGTATTTT. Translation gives CASSIDFTSTDTQYF.

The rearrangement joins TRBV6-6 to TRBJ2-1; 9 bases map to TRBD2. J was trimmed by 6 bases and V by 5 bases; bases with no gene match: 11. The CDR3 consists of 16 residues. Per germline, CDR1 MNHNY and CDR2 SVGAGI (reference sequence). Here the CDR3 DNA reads TGTGCCAGCAGTCCACGAATAGGCGGGGGGGGCAATGAGCAGTTCTTC. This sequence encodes CASSPRIGGGGNEQFF.

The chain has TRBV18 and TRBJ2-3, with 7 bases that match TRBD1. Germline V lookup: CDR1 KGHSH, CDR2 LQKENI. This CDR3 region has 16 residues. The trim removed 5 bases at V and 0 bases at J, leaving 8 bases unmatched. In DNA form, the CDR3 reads TGTGCCAGCTCATTCACAGGGGTCTCTAGCACAGATACGCAGTATTTT. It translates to CASSFTGVSSTDTQYF.

The CDR3 sequence: CASTAEGVSPLHF. In DNA, the CDR3 is TGTGCCAGCACCGCCGAGGGGGTTTCACCCCTCCACTTT. The chain links TRBV7-9 to TRBJ1-6, with D possibly matching TRBD1 (6 bases). The germline V gene encodes CDR1 SEHNR and CDR2 FQNEAQ (reference sequence). The CDR3 loop spans 13 amino acids. The V end was cut by 7 bases, the J end by 9 bases, with 13 bases between. The full variable domain, in which reference TRBV7-9 and TRBJ1-6 provide the parts outside the CDR3, is DTGVSQNPRHKITKRGQNVTFRCDPISEHNRLYWYRQTLGQGPEFLTYFQNEAQLEKSRLLSDRFSAERPKGSFSTLEIQRTEQGDSAMYLCASTAEGVSPLHFGNGTRLTVT.

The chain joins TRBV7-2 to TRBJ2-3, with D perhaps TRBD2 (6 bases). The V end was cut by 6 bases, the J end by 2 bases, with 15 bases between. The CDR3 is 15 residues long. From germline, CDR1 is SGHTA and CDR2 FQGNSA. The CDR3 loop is CASRGRLDPTDTQYF. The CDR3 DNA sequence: TGTGCCAGCAGGGGAAGACTAGATCCCACAGATACGCAGTATTTT. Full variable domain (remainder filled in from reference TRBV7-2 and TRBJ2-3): GAGVSQSPSNKVTEKGKDVELRCDPISGHTALYWYRQSLGQGLEFLIYFQGNSAPDKSGLPSDRFSAERTGGSVSTLTIQRTQQEDSAVYLCASRGRLDPTDTQYFGPGTRLTVL.

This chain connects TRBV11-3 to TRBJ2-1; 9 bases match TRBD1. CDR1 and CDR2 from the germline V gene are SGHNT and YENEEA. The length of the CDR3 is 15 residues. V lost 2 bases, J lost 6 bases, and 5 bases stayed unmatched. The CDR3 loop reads CASSLYRGHSNEQFF. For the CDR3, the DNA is TGTGCCAGCAGCTTATACAGGGGGCATAGCAATGAGCAGTTCTTC.

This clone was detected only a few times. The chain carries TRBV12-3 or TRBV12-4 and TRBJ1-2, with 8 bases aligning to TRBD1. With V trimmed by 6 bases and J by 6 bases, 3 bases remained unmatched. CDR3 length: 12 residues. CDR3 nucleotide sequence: TGTGCCAGCAGCCGGACAGGGAATGGCTACACCTTC. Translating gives CASSRTGNGYTF.

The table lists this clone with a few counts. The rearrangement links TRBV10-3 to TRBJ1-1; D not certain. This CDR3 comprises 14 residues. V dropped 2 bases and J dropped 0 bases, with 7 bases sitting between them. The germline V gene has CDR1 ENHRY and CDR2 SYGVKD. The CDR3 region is CAISEGEVNTEAFF. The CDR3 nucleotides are TGTGCCATCAGTGAGGGTGAGGTGAACACTGAAGCTTTCTTT.

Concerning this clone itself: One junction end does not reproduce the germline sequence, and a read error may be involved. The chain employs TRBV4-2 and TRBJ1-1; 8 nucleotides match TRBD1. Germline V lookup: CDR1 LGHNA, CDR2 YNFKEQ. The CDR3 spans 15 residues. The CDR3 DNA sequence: TGTGCCAGCAGCCAAGGTAGGCAGGGGGCTTCTGAGGCTTTCTTT. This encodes CASSQGRQGASEAFF.